These 8 T cell receptor beta chains originate from one sample sequenced in a study of beta chain features in type 1 diabetes (dated by TCRdb to 2017 to 2018). Overall study outcomes, separate from this receptor: In all four CD4+ subsets, TCRB CDR3 length was moderately but significantly shorter in type 1 diabetes patients.

These TCRs are of unknown antigen specificity. Library prep was done by the immunoSEQ multiplex PCR assay. All of the isolated RNA was reverse transcribed with the High Capacity cDNA Reverse Transcription Kit, so expressed TCRB transcripts were sequenced. The clones in this table, taken by TCRdb from immuneACCESS, are in-frame only. Not every clone is retained; where verified, under half of the shortfall comes from an unresolved V gene, and the cause of the rest is unknown. The sample profile shows hundreds of thousands of clones; around 15% of them were found once. The ten largest clones capture just under 0.04% of the sample. Sequences were obtained from naive CD4+ T cells from blood. The cell subset or site label on this specimen signifies: true naive CD4+ T cells. The receptors stem from a man aged 18-30 years with type 1 diabetes.

The genes are TRBV9 and TRBJ2-3; 15 nucleotides line up with TRBD2. In germline, CDR1 is SGDLS, CDR2 YYNGEE. The CDR3 has 18 residues. Trimming took 4 bases from V and 1 from J; bases not matched to a gene: 7. CDR3 amino acids: CASSYPGLAGGGTDTQYF. The CDR3 DNA follows: TGTGCCAGCAGCTACCCGGGACTAGCGGGGGGCGGCACAGATACGCAGTATTTT.

This clone has more than one count but fewer than ten. The chain joins TRBV5-1 to TRBJ2-1; D tentatively reads TRBD1 or TRBD2 (7 bases each). V was clipped by 4 bases and J by 5 bases, with 19 bases between them. CDR1 SGHRS and CDR2 YFSETQ come from the germline V gene. The CDR3 spans 16 residues. In nucleotides, the CDR3 is TGCGCCAGCAGCCCTGGGGGGGACAGAGTTAACAATGAGCAGTTCTTC. As protein: CASSPGGDRVNNEQFF.

Of note for this clone: Different DNA sequences within this sample yield the same CDR3. The V call is TRBV5-4, the J call TRBJ1-1; maybe TRBD1 (6 bases). The germline V gene has CDR1 SGHNT and CDR2 YYREEE (reference sequence). Trimming removed 7 bases from V and 3 bases from J, with 22 bases in between. CDR3 length: 16 amino acids. CDR3 bases: TGTGCCAGCGGATTACCGGACAGATCCCGGGACACTGAAGCTTTCTTT. Its protein is CASGLPDRSRDTEAFF. The full variable domain, its missing parts supplied by reference TRBV5-4 and TRBJ1-1, is ETGVTQSPTHLIKTRGQQVTLRCSSQSGHNTVSWYQQALGQGPQFIFQYYREEENGRGNFPPRFSGLQFPNYSSELNVNALELDDSALYLCASGLPDRSRDTEAFFGQGTRLTVV.

This chain uses TRBV6-5 with TRBJ2-1; 8 bases agree with TRBD2. CDR3 size: 12 residues. With V trimmed by 7 bases and J by 5 bases, 1 base remained unmatched. The germline CDR1 and CDR2 sequences are MNHEY and SVGAGI. The CDR3 sequence: CASTGGNNEQFF. In DNA form, the CDR3 reads TGTGCCAGCACGGGGGGGAACAATGAGCAGTTCTTC.

This clone was counted between two and nine times. The sample carries other DNA sequences with the same CDR3. This chain connects TRBV6-5 to TRBJ1-2; no definite D call. Looked up from germline, CDR1 is MNHEY and CDR2 is SVGAGI. Trimming took 0 bases from V and 2 from J, leaving 7 bases between them. The CDR3 is 14 amino acids. The CDR3 DNA reads as TGTGCCAGCAGTTACTCAACGGGGAACTATGGCTACACCTTC. Translation gives CASSYSTGNYGYTF.

This clone came up a few times. The rearrangement links TRBV10-3 to TRBJ2-1; 7 nucleotides align to TRBD1. This CDR3 is 11 amino acids long. Per the germline V gene, CDR1 is ENHRY and CDR2 is SYGVKD. The V gene end was trimmed by 11 bases and the J gene end by 7 bases; junction bases not matched to a gene: 5. CDR3 in DNA: TGTGCCGCCCAGGGGGAGAATGAGCAGTTCTTC. As protein: CAAQGENEQFF.

The J gene is TRBJ1-2, the V gene TRBV10-3; 9 nucleotides agree with TRBD1. Unmatched junction bases numbered 14, after V lost 4 bases and J lost 2 bases. In germline, CDR1 is ENHRY, CDR2 SYGVKD. The CDR3 contains 18 residues. CDR3 protein: CAISASRPGQGSNYGYTF. Here the CDR3 DNA reads TGTGCCATCAGTGCGTCAAGACCGGGACAGGGATCGAACTATGGCTACACCTTC.

This clone has a handful of counts. This chain uses TRBV18 with TRBJ1-5, with a possible D match to TRBD1 (6 bases). Trimming shortened V by 8 bases and J by 3 bases, and 17 bases separated the two germline ends. Germline V gene lookup returns CDR1 KGHSH and CDR2 LQKENI. The CDR3 runs 15 residues. The CDR3 protein is CASAYSTGLNQPQHF. For the CDR3, the DNA is TGTGCCAGCGCCTACTCTACAGGGCTCAATCAGCCCCAGCATTTT.